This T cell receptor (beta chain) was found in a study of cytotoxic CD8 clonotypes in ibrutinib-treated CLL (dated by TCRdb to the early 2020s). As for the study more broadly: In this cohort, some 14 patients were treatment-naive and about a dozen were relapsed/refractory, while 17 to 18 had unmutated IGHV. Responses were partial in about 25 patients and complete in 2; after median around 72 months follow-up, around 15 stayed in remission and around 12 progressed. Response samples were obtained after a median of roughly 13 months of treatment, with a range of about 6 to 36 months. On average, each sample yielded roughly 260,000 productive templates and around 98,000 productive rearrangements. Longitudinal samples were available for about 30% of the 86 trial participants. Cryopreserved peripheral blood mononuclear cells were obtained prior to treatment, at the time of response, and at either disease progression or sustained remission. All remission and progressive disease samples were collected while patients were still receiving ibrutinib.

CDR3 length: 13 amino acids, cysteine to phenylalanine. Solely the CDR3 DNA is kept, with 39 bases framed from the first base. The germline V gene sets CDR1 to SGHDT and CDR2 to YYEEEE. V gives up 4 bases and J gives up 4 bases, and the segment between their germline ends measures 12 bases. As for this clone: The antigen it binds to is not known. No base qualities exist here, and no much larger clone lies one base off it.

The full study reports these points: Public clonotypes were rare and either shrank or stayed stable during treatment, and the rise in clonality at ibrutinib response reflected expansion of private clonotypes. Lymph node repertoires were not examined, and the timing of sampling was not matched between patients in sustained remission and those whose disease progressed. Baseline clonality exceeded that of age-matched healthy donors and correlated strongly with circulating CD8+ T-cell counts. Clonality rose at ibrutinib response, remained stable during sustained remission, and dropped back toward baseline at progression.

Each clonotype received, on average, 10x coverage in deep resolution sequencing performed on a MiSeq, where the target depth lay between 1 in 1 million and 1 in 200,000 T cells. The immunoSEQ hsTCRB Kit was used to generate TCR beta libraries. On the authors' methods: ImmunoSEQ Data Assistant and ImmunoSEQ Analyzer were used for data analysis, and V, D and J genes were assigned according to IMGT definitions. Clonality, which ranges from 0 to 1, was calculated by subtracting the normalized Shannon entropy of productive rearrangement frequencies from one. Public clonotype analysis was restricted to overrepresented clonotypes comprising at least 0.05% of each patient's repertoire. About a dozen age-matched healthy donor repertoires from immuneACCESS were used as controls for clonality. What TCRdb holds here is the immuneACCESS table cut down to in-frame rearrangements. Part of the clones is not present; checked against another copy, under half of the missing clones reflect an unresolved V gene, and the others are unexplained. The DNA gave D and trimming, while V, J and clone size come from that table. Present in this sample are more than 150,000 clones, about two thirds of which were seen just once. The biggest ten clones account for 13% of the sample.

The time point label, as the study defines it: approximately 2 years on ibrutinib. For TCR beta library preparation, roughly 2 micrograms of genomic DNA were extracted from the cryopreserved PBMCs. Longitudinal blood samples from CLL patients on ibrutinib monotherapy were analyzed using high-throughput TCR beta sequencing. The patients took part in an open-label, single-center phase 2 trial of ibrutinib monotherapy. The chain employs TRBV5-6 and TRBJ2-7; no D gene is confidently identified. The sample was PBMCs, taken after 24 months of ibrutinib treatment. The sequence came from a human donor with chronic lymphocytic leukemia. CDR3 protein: CASSTGTRYEQYF. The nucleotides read TGTGCCAGCAGCACTGGAACCCGTTACGAGCAGTACTTC. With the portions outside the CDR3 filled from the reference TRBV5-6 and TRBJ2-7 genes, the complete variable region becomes DAGVTQSPTHLIKTRGQQVTLRCSPKSGHDTVSWYQQALGQGPQFIFQYYEEEERQRGNFPDRFSGHQFPNYSSELNVNALLLGDSALYLCASSTGTRYEQYFGPGTRLTVT.